Listed here is a single T cell receptor (beta chain). Germline V gives CDR1 SNHLY, CDR2 FYNNEI. There are 14 residues in the CDR3. Germline trimming cut 6 bases from V and 8 bases from J; bases unmatched to any gene: 8. The PCR used 60 Vbeta and 13 Jbeta primers. The protocol was immunoSEQ multiplex PCR, while the TCRdb copy is restricted to in-frame clones and leaves out a portion. This sample has approximately 82,000 clones; 10% occur once, and the top ten carry over 20%. These data come from a study of cytomegalovirus exposure and HLA in healthy donors. Specimen: PBMCs. The clonotype was recovered from a man aged 60 to 69 in good health and CMV-seropositive. The chain employs TRBV2 and TRBJ2-1; 9 bases fit TRBD2. The DNA for the CDR3 is TGTGCCAGCAGCGATAGCGGGGGTTTATATGAGCAGTTCTTC. It is translated as CASSDSGGLYEQFF. Variable domain in full (rest from reference TRBV2 and TRBJ2-1): EPEVTQTPSHQVTQMGQEVILRCVPISNHLYFYWYRQILGQKVEFLVSFYNNEISEKSEIFDDQFSVERPDGSNFTLKIRSTKLEDSAMYFCASSDSGGLYEQFFGPGTRLTVL.